A single sample gave rise to the 26 T cell receptor beta chains below, sequenced in a study of cytomegalovirus exposure and HLA in healthy donors. 13 Jbeta primers and 60 Vbeta primers were used for the PCR. Measured with immunoSEQ multiplex PCR; TCRdb has only the in-frame clones, and not every one. The data contain some 200,000 clones, more than 60% of them singletons. Sequencing used PBMCs. These receptors were collected from a female donor in good health and CMV-seronegative.

The chain is built from TRBV5-4 and TRBJ2-3; 7 nucleotides align to TRBD2. With 2 bases clipped from V and 1 base from J, the junction kept 4 bases outside the gene matches. This CDR3 region has 15 residues. Germline CDR1 and CDR2: SGHNT and YYREEE (reference sequence). The CDR3 region is CASSFRAGGTDTQYF. The CDR3 DNA reads TGTGCCAGCAGCTTTCGGGCGGGGGGCACAGATACGCAGTATTTT. The variable domain in full, completed from reference TRBV5-4 and TRBJ2-3, reads ETGVTQSPTHLIKTRGQQVTLRCSSQSGHNTVSWYQQALGQGPQFIFQYYREEENGRGNFPPRFSGLQFPNYSSELNVNALELDDSALYLCASSFRAGGTDTQYFGPGTRLTVL.

V is TRBV28 and J is TRBJ1-1; 9 bases line up with TRBD1. Germline CDR1 reads MDHEN; CDR2 reads SYDVKM. V trimming: 5 bases; J trimming: 5 bases; junction bases outside the gene matches: 15. The CDR3 length is 17 residues. CDR3 loop: CASSTPGQGRLGTEAFF. The CDR3 coding sequence is TGTGCCAGCAGTACACCGGGACAGGGCCGGTTGGGGACTGAAGCTTTCTTT. The full variable domain, in which reference TRBV28 and TRBJ1-1 provide the parts outside the CDR3, is DVKVTQSSRYLVKRTGEKVFLECVQDMDHENMFWYRQDPGLGLRLIYFSYDVKMKEKGDIPEGYSVSREKKERFSLILESASTNQTSMYLCASSTPGQGRLGTEAFFGQGTRLTVV.

The chain carries TRBV18 and TRBJ2-5; D may be TRBD1 (6 bases). The V gene's germline CDR1 is KGHSH and CDR2 LQKENI. There are 12 residues in the CDR3. V lost 3 bases and J 6 bases, leaving 8 bases between the germline ends. CDR3 in DNA: TGTGCCAGCTCACCCCAGGGGCAGACCCAGTACTTC. Amino acid sequence: CASSPQGQTQYF.

This rearrangement joins TRBV5-4 to TRBJ2-5, with 11 bases lining up with TRBD2. CDR3 length equals 14 residues. Germline CDR1 and CDR2: SGHNT and YYREEE (reference sequence). The J segment lost 3 bases and the V segment lost 4 bases, leaving 2 bases of the junction unmatched. CDR3 sequence reads: CASSTGLAEETQYF. In DNA, the CDR3 is TGTGCCAGCAGCACGGGACTAGCGGAAGAGACCCAGTACTTC.

CDR3 DNA: TGTGCCAGCAGTCCACATGGCCGCTACGAGCAGTACTTC. Protein sequence: CASSPHGRYEQYF. The rearrangement uses TRBV27 and TRBJ2-7; unclear D gene. The CDR3 is 13 residues long. The germline gives CDR1 MNHEY, CDR2 SMNVEV (reference sequence). V lost 5 bases, J lost 3 bases, and 11 bases lay in between.

The chain employs TRBV29-1 and TRBJ2-3, with D possibly matching TRBD2 (6 bases). CDR1 is SQVTM and CDR2 is ANQGSEA in the germline V gene. This CDR3 comprises 10 residues. The V gene lost 5 bases and the J gene lost 6 bases, with 6 bases spanning the gap. The CDR3 coding sequence is TGCAGCGTTCGGGGGGATACGCAGTATTTT. Protein sequence: CSVRGDTQYF.

The chain carries TRBV7-9 and TRBJ1-1, with 7 positions matching TRBD1. J gave up 3 bases and V 5 bases, and 9 bases lay outside the gene matches. Germline lookup yields CDR1 SEHNR and CDR2 FQNEAQ (reference sequence). This CDR3 is 15 amino acids long. In DNA, the CDR3 is TGTGCCAGCAGCCCCACCCGGACAGGACACACTGAAGCTTTCTTT. Translation: CASSPTRTGHTEAFF.

This clone is labeled medium-sized. V usage is TRBV4-2 and J usage is TRBJ1-2, with 7 bases that match TRBD1. Per the germline V gene, CDR1 is LGHNA and CDR2 is YNFKEQ. The ends lost 1 base at V and 8 bases at J; junction bases unmatched: 13. This CDR3 comprises 16 residues. CDR3 DNA sequence: TGTGCCAGCAGCCAAGGTGAGGGTGACAGGGCGTTCGGCTACACCTTC. The encoded protein is CASSQGEGDRAFGYTF.

The chain recombines TRBV6-1 with TRBJ1-1; 9 bases line up with TRBD1. Germline CDR1 is MNHNS and CDR2 is SASEGT. Losses at the gene ends were 8 bases for V and 3 bases for J; bases not matched to a gene: 4. This CDR3 spans 13 amino acids. The CDR3, as DNA: TGTGCCAGCGGACAGGGGAGGCACACTGAAGCTTTCTTT. The encoded protein is CASGQGRHTEAFF.

This clone was seen a handful of times. This chain joins TRBV6-5 and TRBJ2-7; TRBD1 matches 10 bases. V gave up 2 bases and J gave up 4 bases; unmatched junction bases: 2. CDR1 MNHEY and CDR2 SVGAGI come from the germline V gene. The CDR3 is 14 residues long. The CDR3 protein is CASSYGQGVYEQYF. CDR3 DNA sequence: TGTGCCAGCAGTTACGGACAGGGGGTATACGAGCAGTACTTC.

This clone was detected a few times. CDR3 in amino acids: CATPKGAGFSYEQYF. The CDR3, as DNA: TGTGCCACCCCCAAGGGGGCAGGGTTTTCCTACGAGCAGTACTTC. The rearrangement links TRBV15 to TRBJ2-7; 7 bases match TRBD1. The length of the CDR3 is 15 residues. With 8 bases clipped from V and 1 base from J, the junction kept 11 bases outside the gene matches. The germline CDR1 and CDR2 sequences are LNHNV and YYDKDF (reference sequence).

CDR3: CASSSSSGTGSSEQYF. As DNA, the CDR3 is TGTGCCAGCAGCTCGAGTTCCGGGACAGGGAGCTCCGAGCAGTACTTC. The chain combines TRBV5-4 with TRBJ2-5; 9 bases fit TRBD1. The J call is doubtful: the DNA matches TRBJ2-7 better. The CDR3 has 16 amino acids. In germline, CDR1 is SGHNT, CDR2 YYREEE (reference sequence).

This clone was seen a single time. The V gene is TRBV9, the J gene TRBJ2-7; the D gene is possibly TRBD2 (5 bases). Germline loops: CDR1 SGDLS, CDR2 YYNGEE. V gave up 5 bases and J gave up 3 bases, with 9 bases separating them. The CDR3 covers 12 residues. The CDR3 sequence: CASSSLDYEQYF. The CDR3 DNA sequence: TGTGCCAGCAGTTCACTAGACTACGAGCAGTACTTC.

This clone occurred a few times. The chain recombines TRBV4-3 with TRBJ1-2, with 10 bases that match TRBD1. CDR1 LGHNA and CDR2 YSLEER come from the germline V gene. This CDR3 spans 15 amino acids. With 1 base clipped from V and 5 bases from J, the junction kept 4 bases outside the gene matches. The CDR3 sequence: CASSQGQGAQYGYTF. CDR3 DNA sequence: TGCGCCAGCAGCCAAGGACAGGGGGCGCAGTATGGCTACACCTTC.

The rearrangement links TRBV2 to TRBJ2-7; TRBD2 agrees at 13 bases. Germline V gene sequence: CDR1 SNHLY, CDR2 FYNNEI. After removal of 6 bases from V and 4 bases from J, the junction contained 6 bases not matched to a gene. CDR3 length: 15 residues. In DNA form, the CDR3 reads TGTGCCAGCAGCGACGGGACTAGCGGGACTTACGAGCAGTACTTC. Amino acid sequence: CASSDGTSGTYEQYF.

Only one count was recorded for this clone. The chain employs TRBV4-1 and TRBJ1-5, with D maybe TRBD1 (6 bases). Trimming took 1 base from V and 4 from J, leaving 11 bases between them. CDR1 is MGHRA, CDR2 YSYEKL, per germline. The CDR3 extends over 15 amino acids. The CDR3 DNA follows: TGCGCCAGCAGCCAAGCGGACAGAAATAATCAGCCCCAGCATTTT. Amino acid sequence: CASSQADRNNQPQHF.

V gene TRBV28 combines with J gene TRBJ2-7; maybe TRBD2 (6 bases). Germline V gives CDR1 MDHEN, CDR2 SYDVKM. The CDR3 extends over 15 amino acids. The V and J ends lost 3 bases and 0 bases respectively, with 12 bases between them. The CDR3: CASSLAAGVSYEQYF. The CDR3 coding sequence is TGTGCCAGCAGTTTGGCAGCGGGTGTCTCCTACGAGCAGTACTTC.

Only a few counts were recorded for this clone. The chain carries TRBV6-5 and TRBJ2-5; D may be TRBD2 (7 bases). This CDR3 contains 14 residues. Trimming shortened V by 4 bases and J by 3 bases, and 12 bases separated the two germline ends. The germline CDR1 and CDR2 sequences are MNHEY and SVGAGI. The CDR3 nucleotides read TGTGCCAGCAGTTTCGTAGGGGGGGAAGAGACCCAGTACTTC. This codes for CASSFVGGEETQYF.

The chain couples TRBV28 to TRBJ2-1; possibly TRBD2 for D (5 bases). V shed 3 bases and J shed 5 bases, with 17 bases lying between them. This CDR3 is built from 16 residues. Germline V gene data show CDR1 as MDHEN and CDR2 as SYDVKM. The CDR3, as DNA: TGTGCCAGCAGTTTGTGGCTAGCCCTACCTAACAATGAGCAGTTCTTC. Translation: CASSLWLALPNNEQFF.

The genes are TRBV7-8 and TRBJ1-6; D not resolved. Trimming took 5 bases from V and 4 from J, leaving 12 bases between them. CDR3 length: 15 amino acids. Germline V gives CDR1 SGHVS, CDR2 FQNEAQ. The CDR3 region is CASSGGSAYNSPLHF. The CDR3 region has the DNA TGTGCCAGCAGCGGCGGGTCCGCTTATAATTCACCCCTCCACTTT. Full variable domain (missing parts from reference TRBV7-8 and TRBJ1-6): GAGVSQSPRYKVAKRGQDVALRCDPISGHVSLFWYQQALGQGPEFLTYFQNEAQLDKSGLPSDRFFAERPEGSVSTLKIQRTQQEDSAVYLCASSGGSAYNSPLHFGNGTRLTVT.

This chain joins TRBV30 and TRBJ2-3, with 9 bases aligning to TRBD2. V gave up 5 bases and J gave up 2 bases; unmatched junction bases: 5. This CDR3 has 14 amino acids. Germline-derived CDR1 and CDR2 are GTSNPN and SVGIG (reference sequence). In nucleotides, the CDR3 is TGTGCCTGGTTGGGACTAGCTTTCACAGATACGCAGTATTTT. The encoded protein is CAWLGLAFTDTQYF.

Notes on this clone: The junction does not match germline at one end; this may be a read error. The chain has TRBV11-2 and TRBJ2-1; 8 bases are a match to TRBD2. Germline loops: CDR1 SGHAT, CDR2 FQNNGV. CDR3 length: 13 amino acids. This chain's CDR3 is CASSLDLAGGSIF. DNA of the CDR3: TGTGCCAGCAGCTTAGATTTGGCGGGAGGTTCGATCTTC.

This clone was counted a single time. The rearrangement uses TRBV20-1 and TRBJ2-7; no reliable D call. This CDR3 contains 10 residues. The V end was cut by 2 bases, the J end by 12 bases, with 11 bases between. From germline, CDR1 is DFQATT and CDR2 SNEGSKA (reference sequence). Here the CDR3 reads CSARLDPGYF. The CDR3 coding sequence is TGCAGTGCTAGACTGGATCCGGGGTACTTC.

The table lists this clone with a few counts. This sequence joins TRBV14 and TRBJ1-1, with unresolved D. Trimming took 1 base from V and 1 from J, leaving 4 bases between them. Germline V lookup: CDR1 SGHDN, CDR2 FVKESK. The CDR3 is made up of 13 amino acids. The CDR3 sequence: CASSQVRNTEAFF. CDR3 sequence (DNA): TGTGCCAGCAGCCAAGTCAGGAACACTGAAGCTTTCTTT.

This chain joins TRBV28 and TRBJ2-7, with TRBD2 as a possible D gene (5 bases). The CDR3 covers 12 residues. The V end was cut by 5 bases, the J end by 10 bases, with 15 bases between. Germline assignment: CDR1 MDHEN and CDR2 SYDVKM. The DNA for the CDR3 is TGTGCCAGCAGTCCAACCTTTCGGGAACAGTACTTC. Residues: CASSPTFREQYF.

The chain employs TRBV28 and TRBJ1-4; the D is unclear. Trimming cost V 2 bases and J 5 bases, with 9 bases left between them. The CDR3 loop spans 14 amino acids. Per the germline V gene, CDR1 is MDHEN and CDR2 is SYDVKM. The CDR3 coding sequence is TGTGCCAGCAGTTTACAGGTACCGAATGAAAAACTGTTTTTT. It is translated as CASSLQVPNEKLFF.